The 9 T cell receptor beta chains reported below all come from one sample, sequenced in a study of CD8+CD57+ T cells in acquired aplastic anemia. The study profiled TCR beta VDJ and CDR3 using genomic DNA as template. TCRdb used MiXCR to reprocess the reads, holding one entry per CDR3 protein. The sample contains fewer than 250,000 distinct CDR3 sequences, less than 65% of which appear only once. Sequencing used sorted CD4+, CD8+, or CD8+CD57+ T cells (not recorded which) from PBMCs. These receptors were collected from a human donor in good health, serving as a control.

The rearrangement links TRBV24-1 to TRBJ2-5, with TRBD2 matching 8 bases. This CDR3 comprises 13 residues. CDR1 KGHDR and CDR2 SFDVKD come from the germline V gene. V lost 10 bases and J lost 5; bases outside the gene matches: 8. CDR3 DNA: TGTGCCACTGCCGGGGGGGTACCGGAGACCCAGTACTTC. It codes for CATAGGVPETQYF.

This sequence joins TRBV20-1 and TRBJ2-7; 8 nucleotides agree with TRBD2. J was trimmed by 4 bases and V by 0 bases; bases with no gene match: 5. From germline, CDR1 is DFQATT and CDR2 SNEGSKA (reference sequence). This CDR3 comprises 14 residues. CDR3 residues: CSARDRLATYEQYF. The CDR3 nucleotides read TGCAGTGCTAGAGATCGACTAGCGACATACGAGCAGTACTTC.

In this sample, this clonotype turned up a few times. The rearrangement joins TRBV28 to TRBJ2-2; maybe TRBD2 (7 bases). The CDR3 extends over 18 amino acids. Germline V lookup: CDR1 MDHEN, CDR2 SYDVKM. The V end was cut by 3 bases, the J end by 3 bases, with 20 bases between. The DNA of the CDR3 is TGTGCCAGCAGTTTTTCGTACGGCCGGGGGGCTGACACCGGGGAGCTGTTTTTT. It yields the protein CASSFSYGRGADTGELFF.

J is TRBJ1-2 and V is TRBV7-9; weak D call: TRBD1 (5 bases). Germline lookup yields CDR1 SEHNR and CDR2 FQNEAQ (reference sequence). The CDR3 sequence is 15 residues long. The V end was cut by 0 bases, the J end by 3 bases, with 11 bases between. The CDR3 sequence is CASSLAKAGDYGYTF. Here the CDR3 DNA reads TGTGCCAGCAGCTTAGCGAAAGCGGGGGACTATGGCTACACCTTC.

In this sample, this clonotype turned up once. The chain links TRBV19 to TRBJ1-2, with TRBD1 matching over 12 bases. The junction had 1 base not matched to a gene; V was cut back by 4 bases and J by 4 bases. Germline V gives CDR1 LNHDA, CDR2 SQIVND (reference sequence). The CDR3 loop spans 14 amino acids. CDR3 nucleotides: TGTGCCAGTAGTAAGGGACAGGGGGCCTATGGCTACACCTTC. Translating it yields CASSKGQGAYGYTF.

V gene TRBV10-3 combines with J gene TRBJ2-3; 8 bases line up with TRBD2. Germline-derived CDR1 and CDR2 are ENHRY and SYGVKD. Losses at the gene ends were 8 bases for V and 3 bases for J; bases not matched to a gene: 7. The CDR3 is 14 residues long. As DNA, the CDR3 is TGTGCCATCGGCGCCGGGACTAGAACAGATACGCAGTATTTT. This translates into CAIGAGTRTDTQYF.

Of note for this clonotype: Since a much larger clone is just one base distant, this may be a read error. The chain employs TRBV5-5 and TRBJ1-1; D is perhaps TRBD1 (6 bases). Trimming cost V 3 bases and J 6 bases, with 9 bases left between them. There are 12 residues in the CDR3. CDR1 and CDR2 (germline): SGHKS, YYEKEE (reference sequence). In DNA, the CDR3 is TGTGCCAGCAGCTCCCGACAGGCTGAAGCTTTCTTT. Translating gives CASSSRQAEAFF.

V and J are TRBV19 and TRBJ2-2; 9 bases fit TRBD1. Germline lookup yields CDR1 LNHDA and CDR2 SQIVND (reference sequence). V lost 5 bases and J lost 5; bases outside the gene matches: 6. This CDR3 is 15 amino acids long. DNA for the CDR3: TGTGCCAGTAGTTACCGGGACAGGGTAACCGGGGAGCTGTTTTTT. It yields the protein CASSYRDRVTGELFF.

This clonotype was seen repeatedly, ten times or more. The chain employs TRBV4-1 and TRBJ2-1; possibly TRBD1 for D (6 bases). CDR1 is MGHRA, CDR2 YSYEKL, per germline. This CDR3 has 15 residues. V was pared by 4 bases and J by 3 bases, with 13 bases between. CDR3 coding DNA: TGCGCCAGCAGCCGAGGTGAGGGGGACTACAATGAGCAGTTCTTC. Translated, it gives CASSRGEGDYNEQFF.